These T cell receptor beta chains were read from a single sample in a study of shared clonotypes between healthy human individuals. Measured with immunoSEQ multiplex PCR; TCRdb has only the in-frame clones, and not every one. In the table there are under 1,900,000 clones, approximately 98.5% of which are singletons. The source material was naive CD4+ T cells sorted from blood. These receptors came from a man younger than 45 in good health. CDR3s include the opening cysteine and the closing phenylalanine or tryptophan. Fields, in order: J gene, clone size, V gene, D gene, CDR3 length, CDR3 DNA, CDR3 protein. D genes are given only for firm matches. Clone size is given for some rows only: seen once, a few or many times, or a class if the clone is expanded.

j_gene: TRBJ2-1; abundance: -; v_gene: TRBV28; d_gene: TRBD1; len: 14; CDR3nt: TGTGCCAGCAGTTCAACCGGGACAGGGTTCGTGCAGTTCTTC; CDR3aa: CASSSTGTGFVQFF
j_gene: TRBJ1-1; abundance: -; v_gene: TRBV28; d_gene: -; len: 13; CDR3nt: TGTGCCAGCAGCCCCCCGTCGAACACTGAAGCTTTCTTT; CDR3aa: CASSPPSNTEAFF
j_gene: TRBJ2-3; abundance: -; v_gene: TRBV11-2; d_gene: TRBD1; len: 16; CDR3nt: TGTGCCAGCAGCACCGGACAGGAAAGGCGTACAGATACGCAGTATTTT; CDR3aa: CASSTGQERRTDTQYF
j_gene: TRBJ2-5; abundance: few; v_gene: TRBV10-3; d_gene: TRBD1; len: 16; CDR3nt: TGTGCCATCAGTGGAGGACAGGGGGATTTGGGGGAGACCCAGTACTTC; CDR3aa: CAISGGQGDLGETQYF
j_gene: TRBJ2-2; abundance: -; v_gene: TRBV7-3; d_gene: -; len: 14; CDR3nt: TGTGCCAGCAGCGCACTTAGGGGATCCGGGGAGCTGTTTTTT; CDR3aa: CASSALRGSGELFF
j_gene: TRBJ2-7; abundance: -; v_gene: TRBV2; d_gene: TRBD2; len: 14; CDR3nt: TGTGCCAGCCTTGGTGCTAGCGGGAGCTACGAGCAGTACTTC; CDR3aa: CASLGASGSYEQYF
j_gene: TRBJ1-5; abundance: -; v_gene: TRBV15; d_gene: -; len: 13; CDR3nt: TGTGCCACCGGGAGAGGCATCAATCAGCCCCAGCATTTT; CDR3aa: CATGRGINQPQHF
j_gene: TRBJ2-6; abundance: -; v_gene: TRBV5-1; d_gene: -; len: 14; CDR3nt: TGCGCCAGCAGCAGGGACTCTGGGGCCAACGTCCTGACTTTC; CDR3aa: CASSRDSGANVLTF
j_gene: TRBJ1-5; abundance: -; v_gene: TRBV27; d_gene: -; len: 14; CDR3nt: TGTGCCAGCAGTTTCGACGGTTCCAATCAGCCCCAGCATTTT; CDR3aa: CASSFDGSNQPQHF
j_gene: TRBJ1-5; abundance: -; v_gene: TRBV6-1; d_gene: -; len: 15; CDR3nt: TGTGCCAGCAGTGAAGAAAGGAACCTAGTTAGGACCCAGCATTTT; CDR3aa: CASSEERNLVRTQHF
j_gene: TRBJ2-7; abundance: -; v_gene: TRBV7-6; d_gene: -; len: 13; CDR3nt: TGTGCCAGCAGCTTAGCGCTCAGCTACGAGCAGTACTTC; CDR3aa: CASSLALSYEQYF
j_gene: TRBJ1-5; abundance: -; v_gene: TRBV28; d_gene: -; len: 15; CDR3nt: TGTGCCAGCAGGTTGGAAGGGGCAGGGAATCAGCCCCAGCATTTT; CDR3aa: CASRLEGAGNQPQHF
j_gene: TRBJ2-1; abundance: once; v_gene: TRBV11-2; d_gene: -; len: 15; CDR3nt: TGTGCCAGCAGCTTAGTAGGGGGGCCGGGCAATGAGCAGTTCTTC; CDR3aa: CASSLVGGPGNEQFF
j_gene: TRBJ2-2; abundance: -; v_gene: TRBV9; d_gene: -; len: 15; CDR3nt: TGTGCCAGCAGCGTAGATCCAGCGGAGACCGGGGAGCTGTTTTTT; CDR3aa: CASSVDPAETGELFF
j_gene: TRBJ1-1; abundance: once; v_gene: TRBV5-5; d_gene: -; len: 13; CDR3nt: TGTGCCAGCAGCTTGGCTGGGTCGGCCGAAGCTTTCTTT; CDR3aa: CASSLAGSAEAFF
j_gene: TRBJ2-5; abundance: -; v_gene: TRBV21-1; d_gene: -; len: 17; CDR3nt: TGTGCCAGCGCAATCCCGAGCGGGGCACCTCCTAAAGAGACCCAGTACTTC; CDR3aa: CASAIPSGAPPKETQYF
j_gene: TRBJ2-3; abundance: -; v_gene: TRBV9; d_gene: TRBD2; len: 18; CDR3nt: TGTGCCAGCAGCGTAGGGGGACTAGCGGGAGGGTACACAGATACGCAGTATTTT; CDR3aa: CASSVGGLAGGYTDTQYF
j_gene: TRBJ2-1; abundance: -; v_gene: TRBV18; d_gene: TRBD2; len: 17; CDR3nt: TGTGCCAGCTCACCCCCGGGGCTAGCGGTAGACTACAATGAGCAGTTCTTC; CDR3aa: CASSPPGLAVDYNEQFF
j_gene: TRBJ1-2; abundance: -; v_gene: TRBV6-6; d_gene: -; len: 14; CDR3nt: TGTGCCAGCAGTCTTCGACAGGACCTTTATGGCTACACCTTC; CDR3aa: CASSLRQDLYGYTF
j_gene: TRBJ1-1; abundance: -; v_gene: TRBV7-2; d_gene: -; len: 16; CDR3nt: TGTGCCAGCACAACGGTCTTGACAGACAAGAACACTGAAGCTTTCTTT; CDR3aa: CASTTVLTDKNTEAFF
j_gene: TRBJ2-7; abundance: -; v_gene: TRBV9; d_gene: TRBD2; len: 17; CDR3nt: TGTGCCAGCAGCGCTGGCCCTAGCGGGAGGGGAATTTACGAGCAGTACTTC; CDR3aa: CASSAGPSGRGIYEQYF
j_gene: TRBJ2-7; abundance: -; v_gene: TRBV18; d_gene: TRBD1; len: 15; CDR3nt: TGTGCCAGCTCTCGCCGGGACAGGCCCTCCTACGAGCAGTACTTC; CDR3aa: CASSRRDRPSYEQYF
j_gene: TRBJ2-5; abundance: -; v_gene: TRBV5-4; d_gene: -; len: 15; CDR3nt: TGTGCCAGCAGCTTGGGCAGGCCCGAGGGAGAGACCCAGTACTTC; CDR3aa: CASSLGRPEGETQYF
j_gene: TRBJ2-7; abundance: -; v_gene: TRBV6-1; d_gene: TRBD1; len: 13; CDR3nt: TGTGCCAGCAGGGAAGGGGGCTTCTACGAGCAGTACTTC; CDR3aa: CASREGGFYEQYF
j_gene: TRBJ2-1; abundance: -; v_gene: TRBV27; d_gene: -; len: 17; CDR3nt: TGTGCCAGCAGTTTTTCGGGTCTTTCCGACCCCTACAATGAGCAGTTCTTC; CDR3aa: CASSFSGLSDPYNEQFF
j_gene: TRBJ2-7; abundance: -; v_gene: TRBV18; d_gene: -; len: 16; CDR3nt: TGTGCCAGCTCACCTCTGGTCCCTGGTGGCTCCTACGAGCAGTACTTC; CDR3aa: CASSPLVPGGSYEQYF
j_gene: TRBJ2-2; abundance: -; v_gene: TRBV28; d_gene: -; len: 13; CDR3nt: TGTGCCAGCAGGGTACAGAACACCGGGGAGCTGTTTTTT; CDR3aa: CASRVQNTGELFF
j_gene: TRBJ2-1; abundance: -; v_gene: TRBV5-3; d_gene: -; len: 16; CDR3nt: TGTGCCAGAAGCCAACACCTAGCGCTCCCCGACAATGAGCAGTTCTTC; CDR3aa: CARSQHLALPDNEQFF
j_gene: TRBJ2-1; abundance: -; v_gene: TRBV5-1; d_gene: TRBD1; len: 17; CDR3nt: TGCGCCAGCAGAATAGACCCGGGACAGGTGGGGGACAATGAGCAGTTCTTC; CDR3aa: CASRIDPGQVGDNEQFF
j_gene: TRBJ2-3; abundance: -; v_gene: TRBV6-6; d_gene: TRBD2; len: 16; CDR3nt: TGTGCCAGCAGACCGCAGACTAGCAGTTACACAGATACGCAGTATTTT; CDR3aa: CASRPQTSSYTDTQYF
j_gene: TRBJ2-7; abundance: -; v_gene: TRBV18; d_gene: TRBD2; len: 15; CDR3nt: TGTGCCAGCTCACCCAAAGCGGGAGAACAGAACGAGCAGTACTTC; CDR3aa: CASSPKAGEQNEQYF
j_gene: TRBJ2-5; abundance: -; v_gene: TRBV5-1; d_gene: -; len: 13; CDR3nt: TGCGCCAGCAGCCGGGCGGACCAAGAGACCCAGTACTTC; CDR3aa: CASSRADQETQYF